Below, 18 T cell receptor beta chains from the same sample are listed, as sequenced in a study of identical twins. From the 5' RACE reads, TCRdb called clonotypes with MiXCR, one entry per CDR3 protein. The sample carries approximately 210,000 distinct CDR3 sequences, roughly 9.4% recorded once. Sequencing input: memory (CD45RO+) T cells sorted from blood. The receptors stem from a woman aged 18-30 years in good health.

This clonotype was observed at least ten times. The rearrangement uses TRBV5-5 and TRBJ1-1; D not certain. The CDR3 totals 15 residues. V was shortened by 4 bases and J by 1 base, with 14 bases between the two germline ends. The germline V gene has CDR1 SGHKS and CDR2 YYEKEE (reference sequence). The CDR3 sequence: CASSGAPTENTEAFF. The CDR3 nucleotides are TGTGCCAGCAGCGGAGCCCCTACAGAGAACACTGAAGCTTTCTTT.

This clonotype was detected only a few times. The V gene is TRBV5-1, the J gene TRBJ2-3; no clear D gene. Germline V gives CDR1 SGHRS, CDR2 YFSETQ. V was trimmed by 6 bases and J by 0 bases, leaving 11 bases between them. This CDR3 region has 14 residues. Here the CDR3 reads CASNPDGSTDTQYF. The DNA for the CDR3 is TGCGCCAGCAACCCCGATGGGAGCACAGATACGCAGTATTTT.

This clonotype was seen more than once but under ten times. The rearrangement links TRBV7-9 to TRBJ2-1, with a tentative D call TRBD2 (7 bases). Trimming pared 3 bases from V and 5 bases from J, leaving 20 bases between. This CDR3 comprises 17 residues. CDR1 SEHNR and CDR2 FQNEAQ come from the germline V gene (reference sequence). The CDR3 spells CASSFFPRGAPDNEQFF. The CDR3 region has the DNA TGTGCCAGCAGCTTTTTCCCCCGGGGGGCGCCGGACAATGAGCAGTTCTTC.

This clonotype was recorded at least ten times. The gene calls are TRBV12-5 and TRBJ2-2, with 8 nucleotides matching TRBD1. The germline gives CDR1 LGHNT, CDR2 FRNRAP. This CDR3 has 17 amino acids. V gave up 1 base and J gave up 0 bases; unmatched junction bases: 4. The CDR3 protein is CASGLAQGAANTGELFF. The DNA of the CDR3 is TGTGCTAGTGGTTTGGCTCAGGGGGCGGCGAACACCGGGGAGCTGTTTTTT. The full variable domain, completed using reference TRBV12-5 and TRBJ2-2, is DARVTQTPRHKVTEMGQEVTMRCQPILGHNTVFWYRQTMMQGLELLAYFRNRAPLDDSGMPKDRFSAEMPDATLATLKIQPSEPRDSAVYFCASGLAQGAANTGELFFGEGSRLTVL.

The CDR3 here is CAISENRNNEQFF. The CDR3, as DNA: TGTGCCATCAGTGAAAACAGAAACAATGAGCAGTTCTTC. The V call is TRBV10-3, the J call TRBJ2-1; D unclear. Trimming shortened V by 3 bases and J by 5 bases, and 8 bases separated the two germline ends. CDR3 size: 13 residues. CDR1 is ENHRY, CDR2 SYGVKD, per germline.

This clonotype was observed at least ten times. This chain connects TRBV12-5 to TRBJ1-1; D unclear. The CDR3 is 15 residues long. The ends were cut back, 1 base at V and 0 bases at J, with 9 bases in the middle. CDR1 LGHNT and CDR2 FRNRAP come from the germline V gene. CDR3: CASGLERTMNTEAFF. CDR3 nucleotides: TGTGCTAGTGGTTTGGAAAGGACCATGAACACTGAAGCTTTCTTT. Filled out from reference TRBV12-5 and TRBJ1-1, the complete variable domain reads DARVTQTPRHKVTEMGQEVTMRCQPILGHNTVFWYRQTMMQGLELLAYFRNRAPLDDSGMPKDRFSAEMPDATLATLKIQPSEPRDSAVYFCASGLERTMNTEAFFGQGTRLTVV.

The chain uses TRBV30 and TRBJ2-4, with 7 bases that match TRBD1. Per germline, CDR1 GTSNPN and CDR2 SVGIG (reference sequence). J gave up 2 bases and V 8 bases, and 12 bases lay outside the gene matches. The CDR3 is made up of 15 amino acids. CDR3 sequence: CALGARGLTKNIQYF. The CDR3, as DNA: TGTGCCCTTGGGGCCAGGGGGTTAACCAAAAACATTCAGTACTTC.

This clonotype turned up a few times. The J gene is TRBJ2-5, the V gene TRBV5-6, with a tentative D call TRBD2 (6 bases). The CDR3 is made up of 16 amino acids. Germline lookup yields CDR1 SGHDT and CDR2 YYEEEE. V was shortened by 3 bases and J by 0 bases, with 15 bases between the two germline ends. CDR3 sequence reads: CASSWRASVYQETQYF. The CDR3 nucleotides read TGTGCCAGCAGCTGGAGGGCTAGCGTGTACCAAGAGACCCAGTACTTC.

The chain links TRBV7-8 to TRBJ2-3; tentative D call: TRBD2 (6 bases). Germline V CDR1 and CDR2: SGHVS, FQNEAQ. The CDR3 is 15 residues long. Trimming cost V 8 bases and J 6 bases, with 21 bases left between them. This CDR3 reads CASSVQGGRGDTQYF. The CDR3 nucleotides are TGTGCCAGCTCGGTGCAGGGAGGCCGGGGGGATACGCAGTATTTT.

This clonotype was observed a handful of times. The chain uses TRBV6-4 and TRBJ2-1; 8 positions agree with TRBD2. The germline V gene has CDR1 MRHNA and CDR2 SNTAGT. This CDR3 is built from 15 residues. The V and J ends lost 5 bases and 7 bases, in that order; junction bases with no gene match: 10. The CDR3 DNA reads as TGTGCCAGCAGTTCTTCCAGCGGGGGCTCTAATGAGCAGTTCTTC. Translation: CASSSSSGGSNEQFF.

There are a few counts of this clonotype. The V call is TRBV20-1, the J call TRBJ2-7; weak D call: TRBD2 (7 bases). This CDR3 has 14 residues. The V gene lost 3 bases and the J gene lost 3 bases, with 15 bases spanning the gap. Germline lookup yields CDR1 DFQATT and CDR2 SNEGSKA (reference sequence). CDR3 nucleotides: TGCAGTGCTAGGGGGGGGCAGGGGTACTACGAGCAGTACTTC. As protein: CSARGGQGYYEQYF.

This clonotype was recorded many times. The germline gene is not matched at one end of the junction; a read error may be the cause. The chain has TRBV5-1 and TRBJ1-1, with TRBD1 matching 8 bases. Germline assignment: CDR1 SGHRS and CDR2 YFSETQ. The CDR3 spans 14 residues. The CDR3 is CASSPQGANTEAFF. As DNA, the CDR3 is TGTGCCAGCAGTCCCCAGGGGGCGAACACTGAAGCTTTCTTT.

This clonotype appeared many times. This chain links TRBV12-3 or TRBV12-4 with TRBJ2-7, with 7 bases aligning to TRBD2. The length of the CDR3 is 14 residues. Unmatched junction bases numbered 7, after V lost 3 bases and J lost 5 bases. The CDR3 reads CASSFGGGRNEQYF. For the CDR3, the DNA is TGTGCCAGCAGTTTTGGGGGAGGGAGAAACGAGCAGTACTTC.

There are a few counts of this clonotype. The chain recombines TRBV7-8 with TRBJ2-3; D is perhaps TRBD2 (5 bases). With 1 base removed from V and 3 bases from J, the gap between germline ends came to 11 bases. Per germline, CDR1 SGHVS and CDR2 FQNEAQ. The CDR3 extends over 15 amino acids. The CDR3 loop is CASSLEAALTDTQYF. CDR3 coding DNA: TGTGCCAGCAGCTTAGAAGCGGCCCTGACAGATACGCAGTATTTT.

This clonotype was counted between two and nine times. CDR3 sequence (DNA): TGTGCCAGCAGCTTCCGACAGGCCTCCGGAGCTTTCTTT. Its protein product is CASSFRQASGAFF. This chain connects TRBV7-9 to TRBJ1-1, with D possibly being TRBD1 (6 bases). The CDR3 covers 13 residues. The V end lost 3 bases, the J end lost 10 bases, and 15 bases lay between the germline ends. In germline, CDR1 is SEHNR, CDR2 FQNEAQ (reference sequence).

Only a few counts were recorded for this clonotype. As DNA, the CDR3 is TGCAGTGCTAGAGGACTAGTTGCCTACAATGAGCAGTTCTTC. As protein: CSARGLVAYNEQFF. The chain couples TRBV20-1 to TRBJ2-1, with a possible D match to TRBD2 (6 bases). This CDR3 is built from 14 residues. Germline V lookup: CDR1 DFQATT, CDR2 SNEGSKA (reference sequence). Between the trimmed V and J ends, which lost 1 base and 2 bases, there was a span of 9 bases.

This clonotype showed up many times. V usage is TRBV15 and J usage is TRBJ1-1; D is ambiguous. The CDR3 is 15 residues long. Trimming removed 0 bases at V and 1 base at J, with 9 bases between. The germline V gene encodes CDR1 LNHNV and CDR2 YYDKDF (reference sequence). CDR3 DNA: TGTGCCACCAGCAGAGATAAGGGTGGGAACACTGAAGCTTTCTTT. Translation: CATSRDKGGNTEAFF.

This clonotype has a count of ten or more. The CDR3 is CASSLALGTEAFF. For the CDR3, the DNA is TGTGCCAGCAGTTTAGCGTTGGGGACGGAAGCTTTCTTT. V gene TRBV12-3 or TRBV12-4 combines with J gene TRBJ1-1; D is possibly TRBD1 (5 bases). Trimming stripped 0 bases from V and 8 bases from J, with 10 bases between. This CDR3 spans 13 amino acids.